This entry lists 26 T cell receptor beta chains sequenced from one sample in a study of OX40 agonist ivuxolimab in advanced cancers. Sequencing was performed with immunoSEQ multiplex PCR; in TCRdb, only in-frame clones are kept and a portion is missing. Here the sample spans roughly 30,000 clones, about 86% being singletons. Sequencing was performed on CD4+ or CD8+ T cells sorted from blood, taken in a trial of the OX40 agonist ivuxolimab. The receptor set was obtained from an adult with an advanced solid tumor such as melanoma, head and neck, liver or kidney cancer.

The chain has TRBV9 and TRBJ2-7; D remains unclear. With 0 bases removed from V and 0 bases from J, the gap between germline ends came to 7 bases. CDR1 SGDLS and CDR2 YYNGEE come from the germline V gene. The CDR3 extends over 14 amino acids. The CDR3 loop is CASSVEQLSYEQYF. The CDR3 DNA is TGTGCCAGCAGCGTAGAACAGCTCTCCTACGAGCAGTACTTC.

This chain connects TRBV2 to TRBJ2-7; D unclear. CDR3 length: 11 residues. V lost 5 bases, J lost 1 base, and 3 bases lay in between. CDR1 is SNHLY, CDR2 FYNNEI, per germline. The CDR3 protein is CASSPSYEQYF. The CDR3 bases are TGTGCCAGCAGTCCGTCCTACGAGCAGTACTTC.

CDR3 sequence (DNA): TGTGCCAGCAGCAGACTAGCGGGCCTCCAAGAGACCCAGTACTTC. Translated, it gives CASSRLAGLQETQYF. The chain combines TRBV28 with TRBJ2-5; 10 bases map to TRBD2. The trim removed 6 bases at V and 1 base at J, leaving 5 bases unmatched. From germline, CDR1 is MDHEN and CDR2 SYDVKM. The CDR3 covers 15 residues. The full variable domain, with the rest looked up from reference TRBV28 and TRBJ2-5, is DVKVTQSSRYLVKRTGEKVFLECVQDMDHENMFWYRQDPGLGLRLIYFSYDVKMKEKGDIPEGYSVSREKKERFSLILESASTNQTSMYLCASSRLAGLQETQYFGPGTRLLVL.

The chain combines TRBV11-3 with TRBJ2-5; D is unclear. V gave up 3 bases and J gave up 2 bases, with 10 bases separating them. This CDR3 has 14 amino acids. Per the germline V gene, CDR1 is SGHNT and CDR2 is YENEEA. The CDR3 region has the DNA TGTGCCAGCAGCTTGGGCGGTGAACAAGAGACCCAGTACTTC. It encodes CASSLGGEQETQYF.

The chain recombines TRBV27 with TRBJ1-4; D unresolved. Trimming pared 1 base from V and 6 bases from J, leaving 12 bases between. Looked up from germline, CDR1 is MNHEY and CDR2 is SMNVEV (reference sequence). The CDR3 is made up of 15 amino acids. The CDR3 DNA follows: TGTGCCAGCAGTTTATGGGCGGCCCTAGATGAAAAACTGTTTTTT. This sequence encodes CASSLWAALDEKLFF.

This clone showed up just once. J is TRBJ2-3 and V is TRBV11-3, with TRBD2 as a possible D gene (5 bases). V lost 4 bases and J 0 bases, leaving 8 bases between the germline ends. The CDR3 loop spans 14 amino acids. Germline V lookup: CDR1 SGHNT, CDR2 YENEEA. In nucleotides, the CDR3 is TGTGCCAGCAGCTCCCGGACTAGCACAGATACGCAGTATTTT. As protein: CASSSRTSTDTQYF.

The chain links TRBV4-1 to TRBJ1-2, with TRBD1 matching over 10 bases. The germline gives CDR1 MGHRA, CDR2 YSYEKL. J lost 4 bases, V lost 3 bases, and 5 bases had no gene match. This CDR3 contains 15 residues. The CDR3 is CASSHGTGELYGYTF. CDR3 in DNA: TGCGCCAGCAGCCACGGGACAGGGGAACTCTATGGCTACACCTTC.

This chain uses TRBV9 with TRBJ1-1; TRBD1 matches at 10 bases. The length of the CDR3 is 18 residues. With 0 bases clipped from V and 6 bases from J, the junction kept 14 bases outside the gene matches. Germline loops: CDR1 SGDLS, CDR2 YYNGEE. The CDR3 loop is CASSVGFLGQGYTAEAFF. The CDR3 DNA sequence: TGTGCCAGCAGCGTAGGCTTTTTGGGACAGGGGTACACCGCTGAAGCTTTCTTT. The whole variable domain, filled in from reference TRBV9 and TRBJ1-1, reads DSGVTQTPKHLITATGQRVTLRCSPRSGDLSVYWYQQSLDQGLQFLIQYYNGEERAKGNILERFSAQQFPDLHSELNLSSLELGDSALYFCASSVGFLGQGYTAEAFFGQGTRLTVV.

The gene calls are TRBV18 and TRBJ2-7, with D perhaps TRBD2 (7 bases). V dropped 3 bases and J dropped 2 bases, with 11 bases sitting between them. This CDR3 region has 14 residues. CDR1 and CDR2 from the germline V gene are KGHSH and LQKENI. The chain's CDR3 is CASSPRGLPYEQYF. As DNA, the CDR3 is TGTGCCAGCTCACCGCGGGGGCTGCCCTACGAGCAGTACTTC.

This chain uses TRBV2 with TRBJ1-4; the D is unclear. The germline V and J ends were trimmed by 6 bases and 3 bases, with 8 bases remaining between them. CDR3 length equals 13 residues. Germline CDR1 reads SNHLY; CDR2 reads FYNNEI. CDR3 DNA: TGTGCCAGCAGGAGGGCTTCTAATGAAAAACTGTTTTTT. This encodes CASRRASNEKLFF.

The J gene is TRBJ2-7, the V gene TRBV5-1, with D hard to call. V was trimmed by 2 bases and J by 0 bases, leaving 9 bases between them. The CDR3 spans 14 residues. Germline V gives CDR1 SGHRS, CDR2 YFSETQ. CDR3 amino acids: CASSFGTNSYEQYF. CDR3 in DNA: TGCGCCAGCAGCTTCGGAACAAACTCCTACGAGCAGTACTTC.

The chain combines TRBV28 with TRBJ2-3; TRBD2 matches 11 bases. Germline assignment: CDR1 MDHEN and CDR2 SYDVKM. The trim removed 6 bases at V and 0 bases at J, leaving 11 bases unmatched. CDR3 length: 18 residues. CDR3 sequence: CASSPLAGGRLSTDTQYF. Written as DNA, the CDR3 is TGTGCCAGCAGCCCTCTAGCGGGGGGCCGGCTTAGCACAGATACGCAGTATTTT.

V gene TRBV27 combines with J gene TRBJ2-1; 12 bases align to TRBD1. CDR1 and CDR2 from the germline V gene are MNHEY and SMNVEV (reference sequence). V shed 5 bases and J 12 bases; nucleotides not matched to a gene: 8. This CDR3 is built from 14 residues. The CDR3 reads CASSLPGQGAAQFF. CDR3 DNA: TGTGCCAGCAGTCTTCCGGGACAGGGGGCGGCGCAGTTCTTC.

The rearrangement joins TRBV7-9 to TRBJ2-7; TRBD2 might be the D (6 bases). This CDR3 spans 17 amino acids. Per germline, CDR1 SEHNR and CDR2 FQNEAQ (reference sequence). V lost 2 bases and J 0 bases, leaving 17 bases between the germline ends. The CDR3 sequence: CASSLNGRERSSYEQYF. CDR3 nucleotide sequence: TGTGCCAGCAGCTTAAACGGCCGGGAGAGGAGCTCCTACGAGCAGTACTTC.

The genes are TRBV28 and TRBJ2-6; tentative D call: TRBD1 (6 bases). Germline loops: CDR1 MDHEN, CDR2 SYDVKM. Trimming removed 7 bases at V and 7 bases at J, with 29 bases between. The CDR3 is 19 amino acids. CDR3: CASIPLGGSWQGSANVLTF. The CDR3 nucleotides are TGTGCCAGCATACCTTTAGGCGGCTCGTGGCAGGGGAGTGCCAACGTCCTGACTTTC.

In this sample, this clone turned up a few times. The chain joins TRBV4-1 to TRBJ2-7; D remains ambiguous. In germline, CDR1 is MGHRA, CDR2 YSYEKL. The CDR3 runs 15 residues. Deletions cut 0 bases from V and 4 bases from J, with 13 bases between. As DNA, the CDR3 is TGCGCCAGCAGCCAAGAGGAAGAGCCGGCTTACGAGCAGTACTTC. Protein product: CASSQEEEPAYEQYF.

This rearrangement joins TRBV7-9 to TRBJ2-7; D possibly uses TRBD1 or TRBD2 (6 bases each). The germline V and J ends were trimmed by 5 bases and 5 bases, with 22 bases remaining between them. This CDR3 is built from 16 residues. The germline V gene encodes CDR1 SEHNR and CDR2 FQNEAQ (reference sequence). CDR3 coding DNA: TGTGCCAGCAGCATCTCGGGTCGGGGGCCCATAGACGAGCAGTACTTC. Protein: CASSISGRGPIDEQYF.

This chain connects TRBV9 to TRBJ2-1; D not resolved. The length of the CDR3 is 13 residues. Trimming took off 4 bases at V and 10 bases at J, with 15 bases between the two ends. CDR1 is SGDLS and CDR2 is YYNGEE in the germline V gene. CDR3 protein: CASSPAVAEEQFF. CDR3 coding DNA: TGTGCCAGCAGCCCCGCTGTGGCAGAGGAGCAGTTCTTC.

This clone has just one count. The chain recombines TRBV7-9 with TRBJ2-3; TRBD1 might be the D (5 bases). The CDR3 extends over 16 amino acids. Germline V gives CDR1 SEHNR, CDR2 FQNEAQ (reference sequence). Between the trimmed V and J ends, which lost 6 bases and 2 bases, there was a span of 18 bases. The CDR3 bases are TGTGCCAGCAGTTCCATCGACAGTTCGTTCACAGATACGCAGTATTTT. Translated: CASSSIDSSFTDTQYF.

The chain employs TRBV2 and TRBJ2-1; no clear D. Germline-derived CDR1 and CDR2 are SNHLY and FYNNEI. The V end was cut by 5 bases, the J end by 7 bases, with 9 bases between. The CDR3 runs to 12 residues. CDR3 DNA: TGTGCCAGCAGTTCTAACCAGAATGAGCAGTTCTTC. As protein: CASSSNQNEQFF.

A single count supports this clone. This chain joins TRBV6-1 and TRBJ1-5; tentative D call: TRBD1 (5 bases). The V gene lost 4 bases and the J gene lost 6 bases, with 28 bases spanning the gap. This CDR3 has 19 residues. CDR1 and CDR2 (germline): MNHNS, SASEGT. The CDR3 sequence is CASSGGEGKILLGSQPQHF. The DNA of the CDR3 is TGTGCCAGCAGTGGGGGGGAGGGAAAGATTTTGCTGGGGTCTCAGCCCCAGCATTTT.

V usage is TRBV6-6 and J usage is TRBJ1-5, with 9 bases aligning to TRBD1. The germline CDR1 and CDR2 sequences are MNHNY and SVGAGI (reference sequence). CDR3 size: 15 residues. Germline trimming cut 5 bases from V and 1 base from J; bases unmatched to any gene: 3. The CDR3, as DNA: TGTGCCAGCAGTCTGGACAGGGGAAGCAATCAGCCCCAGCATTTT. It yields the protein CASSLDRGSNQPQHF.

CDR3 in DNA: TGTGCCAGCAGCCGCCCTGGGGCAGGGGGCTTGACCCTCCACTTT. Translating it yields CASSRPGAGGLTLHF. The chain couples TRBV7-9 to TRBJ1-6; 8 nucleotides match TRBD1. The V gene's germline CDR1 is SEHNR and CDR2 FQNEAQ (reference sequence). The CDR3 is 15 residues long. V was pared by 5 bases and J by 14 bases, with 14 bases of the junction left unmatched.

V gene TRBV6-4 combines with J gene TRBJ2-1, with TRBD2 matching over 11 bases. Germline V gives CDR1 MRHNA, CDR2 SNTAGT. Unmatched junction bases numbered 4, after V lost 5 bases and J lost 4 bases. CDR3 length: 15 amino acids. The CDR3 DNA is TGTGCCAGCAGTCCGGGACTAGCGGTTTACAATGAGCAGTTCTTC. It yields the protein CASSPGLAVYNEQFF.

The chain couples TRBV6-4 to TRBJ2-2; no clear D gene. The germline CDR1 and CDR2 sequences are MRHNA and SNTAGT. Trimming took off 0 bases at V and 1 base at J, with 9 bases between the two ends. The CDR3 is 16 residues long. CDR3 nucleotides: TGTGCCAGCAGTGACTCACCAGGTCTGAACACCGGGGAGCTGTTTTTT. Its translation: CASSDSPGLNTGELFF.

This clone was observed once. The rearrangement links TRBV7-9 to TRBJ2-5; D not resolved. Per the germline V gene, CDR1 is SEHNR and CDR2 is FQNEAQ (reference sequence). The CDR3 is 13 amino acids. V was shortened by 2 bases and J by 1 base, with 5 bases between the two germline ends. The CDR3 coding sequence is TGTGCCAGCAGCTTAAACCTCCAAGAGACCCAGTACTTC. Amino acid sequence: CASSLNLQETQYF.